This passage covers 15 T cell receptor beta chains from one sample sequenced in a study of identical twins (dated by TCRdb to 2016 to 2017). Library preparation was by 5' RACE. Sequencing instrument: Illumina HiSeq 2000. The public reads were reanalyzed by TCRdb: fastp trimming at Q25, MiXCR alignment, in-frame beta chains only. Duplicate CDR3 protein sequences are folded into a single record with the most common DNA and genes. This sample comprises about 920,000 distinct CDR3 sequences, approximately 13% of them detected only once. 1.5% to 2% of the sample comes from the top ten. This sample also appeared in a second study, on yellow fever vaccine responses in identical twins.

The source material was PBMCs. These receptors originate from a woman younger than 35 in good health.

This clonotype has just a few counts. This chain connects TRBV12-3 or TRBV12-4 to TRBJ1-2, with 8 bases identical to TRBD1. The CDR3 contains 16 residues. J gave up 8 bases and V 7 bases, and 18 bases lay outside the gene matches. CDR3 sequence: CASTQDRAPIPAGYTF. CDR3 DNA sequence: TGTGCCAGCACTCAGGACAGGGCTCCAATTCCCGCGGGCTACACCTTC.

This clonotype appeared a few times. The CDR3 protein is CASSYPLSGGPFGELFF. The CDR3, as DNA: TGTGCCAGCAGTTACCCTCTTTCGGGGGGGCCTTTCGGGGAGCTGTTTTTT. The gene calls are TRBV6-5 and TRBJ2-2, with 8 positions matching TRBD2. The V gene end was trimmed by 2 bases and the J gene end by 7 bases; junction bases not matched to a gene: 12. Germline V gene data show CDR1 as MNHEY and CDR2 as SVGAGI. The CDR3 is made up of 17 amino acids.

This chain joins TRBV3-1 and TRBJ2-7, with D unresolved. Germline CDR1 and CDR2: LGHDT and YNNKEL (reference sequence). The V and J ends lost 4 bases and 0 bases respectively, with 13 bases between them. The CDR3 runs 15 residues. The chain's CDR3 is CASSPSGVSSYEQYF. CDR3 DNA: TGTGCCAGCAGCCCTTCAGGTGTGAGCTCCTACGAGCAGTACTTC.

The chain combines TRBV27 with TRBJ1-3; no definite D call. V lost 0 bases and J lost 5, with 8 bases in between. CDR3 size: 14 residues. Looked up from germline, CDR1 is MNHEY and CDR2 is SMNVEV (reference sequence). The CDR3 loop reads CASSLSGGRNTIYF. The CDR3 DNA follows: TGTGCCAGCAGTTTATCGGGAGGGCGAAACACCATATATTTT.

There are a few counts of this clonotype. V usage is TRBV7-9 and J usage is TRBJ2-7, with D unresolved. The CDR3 sequence is 14 residues long. V gave up 0 bases and J gave up 4 bases, with 10 bases separating them. Germline loops: CDR1 SEHNR, CDR2 FQNEAQ (reference sequence). The CDR3 bases are TGTGCCAGCAGCTTAGCGTTGCTGGCGTACGAGCAGTACTTC. It specifies CASSLALLAYEQYF.

This clonotype came up a few times. J is TRBJ2-1 and V is TRBV6-1; possibly TRBD1 for D (6 bases). Germline values: CDR1 MNHNS, CDR2 SASEGT. The CDR3 runs 15 residues. The V and J ends lost 8 bases and 0 bases respectively, with 14 bases between them. The DNA of the CDR3 is TGTGCCAGCTGCCCCTTGGACAGCTCCTACAATGAGCAGTTCTTC. This translates into CASCPLDSSYNEQFF.

In its sample, this clonotype was seen a few times. V usage is TRBV6-1 and J usage is TRBJ1-1; no clear D gene. This CDR3 is 16 amino acids long. Per germline, CDR1 MNHNS and CDR2 SASEGT. Trimming pared 0 bases from V and 4 bases from J, leaving 15 bases between. CDR3 sequence: CASSEAAYVGVTEAFF. The CDR3 nucleotides are TGTGCCAGCAGTGAAGCCGCCTATGTAGGTGTCACTGAAGCTTTCTTT.

This clonotype was seen repeatedly, ten times or more. V and J are TRBV12-3 or TRBV12-4 and TRBJ2-1, with TRBD2 matching over 8 bases. The CDR3 extends over 13 amino acids. Trimming removed 6 bases from V and 6 bases from J; junction bases left unmatched: 4. CDR3 protein: CASSLGTSNEQFF. In nucleotides, the CDR3 is TGTGCCAGCAGCCTCGGGACTAGCAATGAGCAGTTCTTC.

This clonotype has ten or more counts. The rearrangement joins TRBV7-2 to TRBJ2-2; 8 bases align to TRBD1. J gave up 5 bases and V 5 bases, and 7 bases lay outside the gene matches. This CDR3 comprises 15 residues. Per germline, CDR1 SGHTA and CDR2 FQGNSA. This chain's CDR3 is CASSIWTGRTGELFF. The CDR3 bases are TGTGCCAGCAGCATATGGACAGGGCGTACCGGGGAGCTGTTTTTT. Full variable domain (missing parts from reference TRBV7-2 and TRBJ2-2): GAGVSQSPSNKVTEKGKDVELRCDPISGHTALYWYRQSLGQGLEFLIYFQGNSAPDKSGLPSDRFSAERTGGSVSTLTIQRTQQEDSAVYLCASSIWTGRTGELFFGEGSRLTVL.

This clonotype was counted between two and nine times. The chain couples TRBV29-1 to TRBJ2-3, with TRBD2 matching over 8 bases. Trimming cost V 4 bases and J 0 bases; bases outside gene matches: 3. Germline V gene lookup returns CDR1 SQVTM and CDR2 ANQGSEA. The CDR3 totals 14 residues. The CDR3 is CSVAPGGSTDTQYF. CDR3 in DNA: TGCAGCGTTGCTCCGGGAGGGAGCACAGATACGCAGTATTTT.

In its sample, this clonotype was seen many times. Here the CDR3 reads CASSRTRGKGTDTQYF. Written as DNA, the CDR3 is TGCGCCAGCAGCCGTACCCGGGGTAAAGGCACAGATACGCAGTATTTT. This chain joins TRBV4-1 and TRBJ2-3; D may be TRBD2 (5 bases). CDR3 length: 16 residues. The V gene's germline CDR1 is MGHRA and CDR2 YSYEKL. V was pared by 4 bases and J by 1 base, with 15 bases between.

This clonotype was detected only a few times. This chain uses TRBV29-1 with TRBJ2-7, with TRBD2 identical over 8 bases. CDR1 is SQVTM and CDR2 is ANQGSEA in the germline V gene. The CDR3 extends over 14 amino acids. V shed 1 base and J 1 base; nucleotides not matched to a gene: 3. CDR3 in amino acids: CSVEGSGASYEQYF. DNA of the CDR3: TGCAGCGTTGAAGGTAGCGGGGCTTCCTACGAGCAGTACTTC.

This clonotype turned up a few times. The chain uses TRBV7-9 and TRBJ2-1; D is perhaps TRBD1 or TRBD2 (5 bases each). The CDR3 runs 15 residues. Germline V gene sequence: CDR1 SEHNR, CDR2 FQNEAQ (reference sequence). Trimming left V 4 bases short and J 9 bases short, with 19 bases between. The CDR3 DNA sequence: TGTGCCAGCAGCTACAATCCCTTTCTTGGGGGTGAGCAGTTCTTC. It encodes CASSYNPFLGGEQFF.

The V call is TRBV10-3, the J call TRBJ2-1; D possibly corresponds to TRBD1 (5 bases). CDR3 length: 19 residues. CDR1 ENHRY and CDR2 SYGVKD come from the germline V gene. V was cut by 0 bases and J by 2 bases, with 20 bases left in between. The CDR3 DNA reads TGTGCCATCAGTGAGTCCCAGGGTTGGGCTAGACGCCCCTACAATGAGCAGTTCTTC. Its protein is CAISESQGWARRPYNEQFF.

This clonotype was seen repeatedly, ten times or more. The chain uses TRBV2 and TRBJ2-5; D tentatively fits TRBD1 or TRBD2 (5 bases each). Germline V gives CDR1 SNHLY, CDR2 FYNNEI. V gave up 3 bases and J gave up 6 bases, with 14 bases separating them. The CDR3 covers 14 residues. CDR3 DNA sequence: TGTGCCAGCAGTGAGGGGGACGGTGGAAAGACCCAGTACTTC. Its protein product is CASSEGDGGKTQYF.